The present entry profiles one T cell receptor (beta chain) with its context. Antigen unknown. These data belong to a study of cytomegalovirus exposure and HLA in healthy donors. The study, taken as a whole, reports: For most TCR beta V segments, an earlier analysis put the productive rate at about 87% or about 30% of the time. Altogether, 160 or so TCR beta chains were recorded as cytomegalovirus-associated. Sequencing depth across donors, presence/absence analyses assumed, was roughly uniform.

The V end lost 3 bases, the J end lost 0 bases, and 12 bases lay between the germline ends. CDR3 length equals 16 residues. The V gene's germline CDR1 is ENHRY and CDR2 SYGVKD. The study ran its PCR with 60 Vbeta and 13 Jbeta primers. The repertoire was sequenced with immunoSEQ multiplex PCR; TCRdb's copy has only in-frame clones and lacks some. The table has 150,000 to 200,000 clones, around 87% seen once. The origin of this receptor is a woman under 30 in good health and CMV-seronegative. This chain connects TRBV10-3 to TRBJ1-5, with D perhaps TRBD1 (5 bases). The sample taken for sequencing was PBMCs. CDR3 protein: CAISDGAKSSNQPQHF. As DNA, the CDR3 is TGTGCCATCAGTGATGGGGCCAAGAGTAGCAATCAGCCCCAGCATTTT.